The sequence of this T cell receptor (beta chain) was determined in a study of tumor-infiltrating lymphocytes in primary liver carcinoma. Study background: Regardless of tissue type, samples showed similar yields of roughly 3.5 to 7.13 million productive TCRbeta reads.

V lost 5 bases and J lost 0, with 4 bases in between. This CDR3 has 12 residues. Germline loops: CDR1 MDHEN, CDR2 SYDVKM. Researchers drew blood RNA from unsorted whole blood and extracted germline DNA as well. Before any surgery took place, four milliliters of peripheral blood were collected. The study's findings and limits: Compared with tumor region pairs, tumor-adjacent and tumor-blood pairs overlapped less.

Synthesis of TCR beta cDNA was carried out from 500 ng total RNA with a constant-region primer. Amplification in three nested multiplex PCR rounds with slightly modified ARM-PCR gave rise to TCR beta libraries. Rounds one and two of PCR, each of 10 cycles, were primed with TRBV1-TRBV30 forward primers and a C-beta reverse primer. TCRdb fed the multiplex PCR reads into MiXCR, producing one record per CDR3 protein. In the table there are under 200,000 distinct CDR3 sequences, roughly 61% of which are singletons. Turning to this clonotype: Antigen unknown.

This clonotype originated in a woman aged 55-69 years with primary liver carcinoma and hepatitis B virus infection. The sample taken for sequencing was peripheral blood. The J gene is TRBJ1-1, the V gene TRBV28; unclear D gene. CDR3 nucleotide sequence: TGTGCCAGCAGTCCCCTGAACACTGAAGCTTTCTTT. Translated: CASSPLNTEAFF.